This TCR beta chain comes out of a study of PD-1 blockade in classical Hodgkin lymphoma. Germline assignment: CDR1 SGHRS and CDR2 YFSETQ. V shed 1 base and J shed 0 bases, with 14 bases lying between them. There are 16 residues in the CDR3. Remarks on this clone: Antigen: not known.

The study, taken as a whole, reports: In CD4+ cells, TCR diversity went up significantly by C4D1, but in CD8+ cells it did not. Individuals initiating nivolumab under 1 year after ASCT were excluded. Reported baseline diversity: healthy donors highest, relapsed/refractory patients lowest. Baseline diversity in complete responders resembled that of newly diagnosed patients.

The patients all showed relapse after autologous stem cell transplantation, while their brentuximab vedotin exposure varied. Method: immunoSEQ multiplex PCR; TCRdb's copy keeps in-frame clones and lacks some. The table shows over 35,000 clones, with 60% to 85% occurring only once. This chain uses TRBV5-1 with TRBJ2-7, with D perhaps TRBD1 or TRBD2 (5 bases each). The sequencing here drew on peripheral blood mononuclear cells (PBMCs), taken at baseline. This receptor was obtained from a human donor with classical Hodgkin lymphoma. CDR3 region: CASSLYYPGSSYEQYF. CDR3 sequence (DNA): TGCGCCAGCAGCTTGTACTATCCAGGGAGCTCCTACGAGCAGTACTTC.